This T cell receptor (beta chain) is drawn from a study of cytomegalovirus exposure and HLA in healthy donors. In the PCR, 60 Vbeta and 13 Jbeta primers were used. Some clones are missing from TCRdb's copy, which holds only in-frame ones; the method was immunoSEQ multiplex PCR. The sample consists of approximately 150,000 clones, approximately 70% of them appearing once. As for this clone: Antigen: not known.

V lost 3 bases and J lost 6, with 18 bases in between. The CDR3 is made up of 16 amino acids. CDR1 and CDR2 (germline): MNHNS, SASEGT. Study results and caveats: Most of the CMV-associated TCR beta chains (in a later analysis) appeared to be HLA-restricted. The HLA-A and HLA-B alleles of most subjects were reportedly predicted accurately from TCR beta sequences.

This receptor was obtained from an older woman in good health and CMV-seronegative. J is TRBJ1-5 and V is TRBV6-1; TRBD1 might be the D (6 bases). The sample taken for sequencing was PBMCs. This CDR3 is CASSDADTGLFQPQHF. CDR3 coding DNA: TGTGCCAGCAGTGACGCTGATACAGGGCTTTTTCAGCCCCAGCATTTT.